This T cell receptor beta chain was documented in a study of regulatory T cells in long-lasting Graves disease. Study overall: Duration of antithyroid drug therapy among newly diagnosed Graves' patients was under 3 months. Study conclusions and caveats: Rather than thyroid tissue, only peripheral blood underwent study. Lower TCR diversity was seen in persistent Graves' patients than in newly diagnosed ones.

The time point was: newly diagnosed GD, antithyroid drugs for less than 3 months. RNA from PBMCs was the source of the TCR library. Recruitment took place at an endocrinology department in Xi'an, China. After removal of 5 bases from V and 1 base from J, the junction contained 3 bases not matched to a gene. Germline V gene lookup returns CDR1 SGHAT and CDR2 FQNNGV. The CDR3 sequence is 15 residues long. Both iRepertoire HTBI primers and Arm-PCR of CDR3 regions were used to build the TCR beta libraries. TCRdb analysed the multiplex PCR reads with MiXCR anew, one entry per CDR3 protein. The sample contains fewer than 350,000 distinct CDR3 sequences, 18% of which appear only once. This clonotype was counted between two and nine times. Its specificity is not known. Here the CDR3 omits its conserved ending phenylalanine or tryptophan, so a read error is the likely source.

The chain combines TRBV11-2 with TRBJ2-5; 11 positions match TRBD2. The source was peripheral blood mononuclear cells (PBMCs), collected at new diagnosis, from a patient treated with antithyroid drugs. The TCR originated in a female donor with Graves disease. The CDR3, as DNA: TGTGCCAGCAGCCAAGGGACTAGCGGCCAAGAGACCCAGTACTCC. It encodes CASSQGTSGQETQYS.